A selection of T cell receptor beta chains follows, all from one sample in a study of blood T cell repertoires in COVID-19. Method: immunoSEQ multiplex PCR; TCRdb's copy keeps in-frame clones and lacks some. The sample yields roughly 200,000 clones, more than 70% seen once. The sample comprised PBMCs or T cells enriched from blood (not recorded which). All receptors come from a man aged 40-55 years with acute COVID-19. Both conserved end residues are part of each CDR3. A D gene is named only where the DNA matches it firmly.

TRBD2 TRBJ2-1 TRBV19 15 CASRAGTSGYNEQFF TGTGCCAGTAGGGCCGGGACTAGCGGCTACAATGAGCAGTTCTTC
. TRBJ2-7 TRBV6-2/TRBV6-3 13 CASSYGTYYEQYF TGTGCCAGCAGTTACGGGACTTACTACGAGCAGTACTTC
. TRBJ2-3 TRBV19 14 CASSTQGSTDTQYF TGTGCCAGTAGTACGCAGGGGAGCACAGATACGCAGTATTTT
. TRBJ2-3 TRBV29-1 13 CSVGGRQADTQYF TGCAGCGTTGGGGGGAGACAGGCAGATACGCAGTATTTT
TRBD2 TRBJ2-2 TRBV10-3 17 CAISERSVAGEAGELFF TGTGCCATCAGTGAGAGGTCGGTAGCGGGAGAGGCCGGGGAGCTGTTTTTT
. TRBJ2-5 TRBV29-1 10 CSVAQETQYF TGCAGCGTTGCCCAGGAGACCCAGTACTTC
TRBD1 TRBJ1-1 TRBV28 14 CASSPRQGRKEAFF TGTGCCAGCAGTCCGAGACAGGGGCGAAAGGAAGCTTTCTTT
. TRBJ1-1 TRBV5-6 12 CASSLGQNEAFF TGTGCCAGCAGCTTGGGACAGAATGAAGCTTTCTTT
. TRBJ1-2 TRBV19 11 CAISKFKGYTF TGTGCCATCTCTAAGTTTAAGGGCTACACCTTC
TRBD1 TRBJ2-1 TRBV19 14 CASNRDSAYNEQFF TGTGCCAGTAACCGGGACAGCGCCTACAATGAGCAGTTCTTC
TRBD1 TRBJ2-3 TRBV11-2 16 CASSPPGTAVLYTQYF TGTGCCAGCAGCCCCCCAGGGACAGCCGTTCTATATACGCAGTATTTT